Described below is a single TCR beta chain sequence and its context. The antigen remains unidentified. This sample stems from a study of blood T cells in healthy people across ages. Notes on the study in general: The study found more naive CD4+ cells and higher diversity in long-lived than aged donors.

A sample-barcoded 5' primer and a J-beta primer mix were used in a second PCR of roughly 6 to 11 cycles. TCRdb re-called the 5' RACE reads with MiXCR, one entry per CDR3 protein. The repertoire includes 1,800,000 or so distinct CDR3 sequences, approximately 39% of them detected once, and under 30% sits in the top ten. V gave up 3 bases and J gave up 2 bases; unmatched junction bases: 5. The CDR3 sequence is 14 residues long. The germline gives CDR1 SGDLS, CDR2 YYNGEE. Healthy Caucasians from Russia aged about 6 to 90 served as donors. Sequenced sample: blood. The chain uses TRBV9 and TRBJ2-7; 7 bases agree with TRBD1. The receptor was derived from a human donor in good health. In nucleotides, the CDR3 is TGTGCCAGCAGCGCCCGGGACAGAACCTACGAGCAGTACTTC. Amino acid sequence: CASSARDRTYEQYF.